This T cell receptor (beta chain) was documented in a study of shared clonotypes between healthy human individuals. Study-wide results and caveats: Clonotypes shared by all four sorted-subset donors had higher generation probabilities than non-shared clonotypes.

This CDR3 contains 13 residues. CDR1 MDHEN and CDR2 SYDVKM come from the germline V gene. V lost 3 bases to trimming and J lost 8 bases, with 13 bases between them. TCRdb's table, derived via immunoSEQ multiplex PCR, lists solely in-frame clones and lacks some. The sample shows about 600,000 clones, roughly 97% of them seen only once. On this clone: Its antigen is as yet unknown.

V and J are TRBV28 and TRBJ1-2, with D unresolved. This TCR derives from a woman aged 25-40 years in good health. The sequenced material came from naive CD4+ T cells sorted from blood. As to subset: CD45RA+ positively selected. The CDR3 DNA reads TGTGCCAGCAGTTTTGAGTCGCGCAGGGGCTACACCTTC. Translating it yields CASSFESRRGYTF.